This TCR beta chain appears in the sequencing data of a study of tumor-infiltrating lymphocytes in primary liver carcinoma. Overall study: The patients, men and women alike, were aged 30 to 69 years.

Many counts were recorded for this clonotype. CDR3 length equals 14 residues. V was shortened by 8 bases and J by 4 bases, with 15 bases between the two germline ends. Germline V lookup: CDR1 MDHEN, CDR2 SYDVKM. Researchers generated TCR beta cDNA from approximately 520 ng of total RNA, relying on a constant-region primer. Investigators got TCR beta libraries out of three nested multiplex PCR rounds, done with slightly modified ARM-PCR. The two initial PCR rounds, about 9 cycles each, used TRBV1-TRBV30 forward and C-beta reverse primers. TCRdb called the multiplex PCR reads again in MiXCR, with one record for every CDR3 protein. The data hold roughly 100,000 distinct CDR3 sequences, with about four fifths observed a single time. DNA and RNA were both co-extracted from about 19-30 mg of bulk tissue that had not been sorted. Enrolled patients were chronically infected with HBV and treatment-naive. Collection of samples drew on five separate regions of each tumor.

Sequenced material: liver tumor tissue from sampling region 3. The sample's subset: tumor region T3, left-lateral pole. This clonotype was obtained from a man aged 35 to 55 with primary liver carcinoma and hepatitis B virus infection. This sequence joins TRBV28 and TRBJ2-1; TRBD2 is a possible D gene (6 bases). The CDR3 loop reads CASRGSGEYNEQFF. Written as DNA, the CDR3 is TGTGCCAGCCGTGGGTCGGGAGAGTACAATGAGCAGTTCTTC.